These 14 T cell receptor beta chains were all obtained from the same sample, sequenced in a study of T cell clones after liver transplantation. Profiling relied on immunoSEQ multiplex PCR, and the TCRdb table lists in-frame clones only, not all of them. The table includes around 43,000 clones, roughly 86% detected once. The sample was CD4+ T cells from blood, taken 24 months after liver transplant. These receptors originate from a human patient who received a liver transplant. These T cells may partly come from the graft donor.

This sequence joins TRBV7-8 and TRBJ1-2, with D hard to call. CDR1 SGHVS and CDR2 FQNEAQ come from the germline V gene. Trimming shortened V by 4 bases and J by 0 bases, and 12 bases separated the two germline ends. CDR3 length equals 15 residues. This CDR3 is CASSSSTLANYGYTF. CDR3 DNA: TGTGCCAGCAGCTCCTCGACATTAGCTAACTATGGCTACACCTTC.

V and J are TRBV14 and TRBJ1-1, with 8 bases fitting TRBD1. Germline loops: CDR1 SGHDN, CDR2 FVKESK. J was trimmed by 5 bases and V by 1 base; bases with no gene match: 0. The length of the CDR3 is 13 residues. The DNA for the CDR3 is TGTGCCAGCAGCCAAGGGACAGGGACTGAAGCTTTCTTT. It encodes CASSQGTGTEAFF.

The rearrangement uses TRBV9 and TRBJ1-2, with 8 bases lining up with TRBD1. Losses at the gene ends were 4 bases for V and 4 bases for J; bases not matched to a gene: 9. CDR3 length: 15 residues. CDR1 is SGDLS, CDR2 YYNGEE, per germline. The CDR3 region is CASSPPEGTGYGYTF. In DNA form, the CDR3 reads TGTGCCAGCAGCCCACCCGAAGGGACAGGCTATGGCTACACCTTC.

The chain recombines TRBV11-2 with TRBJ2-1, with D possibly being TRBD1 (6 bases). The CDR3 covers 16 residues. With 5 bases removed from V and 0 bases from J, the gap between germline ends came to 14 bases. Germline lookup yields CDR1 SGHAT and CDR2 FQNNGV. The CDR3 bases are TGTGCCAGCAGCCCCCGGAGGACAGTCTCCTACAATGAGCAGTTCTTC. Translating gives CASSPRRTVSYNEQFF.

The chain employs TRBV7-6 and TRBJ2-7; TRBD2 might be the D (6 bases). The CDR3 has 17 amino acids. The V gene's germline CDR1 is SGHVS and CDR2 FNYEAQ. Trimming took off 5 bases at V and 0 bases at J, with 20 bases between the two ends. The CDR3 reads CASSLAGAGQSSYEQYF. CDR3 sequence (DNA): TGTGCCAGCAGCCTTGCAGGTGCGGGGCAGAGCTCCTACGAGCAGTACTTC.

The J gene is TRBJ2-2, the V gene TRBV5-1; D is perhaps TRBD1 or TRBD2 (7 bases each). There are 16 residues in the CDR3. Trimming removed 4 bases at V and 5 bases at J, with 18 bases between. CDR1 SGHRS and CDR2 YFSETQ come from the germline V gene. The CDR3 loop is CASSPQGGLGTGELFF. The CDR3 bases are TGCGCCAGCAGCCCCCAGGGGGGGCTGGGAACCGGGGAGCTGTTTTTT.

The J gene is TRBJ1-5, the V gene TRBV12-5, with no clear D. Trimming shortened V by 5 bases and J by 2 bases, and 7 bases separated the two germline ends. This CDR3 region has 13 residues. Germline V gene lookup returns CDR1 LGHNT and CDR2 FRNRAP. CDR3 residues: CASGGGGNQPQHF. The CDR3 coding sequence is TGTGCTAGTGGTGGTGGGGGCAATCAGCCCCAGCATTTT.

As for this clone: Other nucleotide sequences in the sample specify the same CDR3. The gene calls are TRBV4-2 and TRBJ2-1; weak D call: TRBD1 (5 bases). V gave up 1 base and J gave up 4 bases, with 14 bases separating them. This CDR3 region has 16 residues. The germline gives CDR1 LGHNA, CDR2 YNFKEQ. The CDR3 sequence is CASSQAEAGLYNEQFF. For the CDR3, the DNA is TGTGCCAGCAGCCAAGCGGAAGCAGGGCTATACAATGAGCAGTTCTTC.

This rearrangement joins TRBV7-2 to TRBJ2-7; 7 bases are shared with TRBD2. J was trimmed by 0 bases and V by 5 bases; bases with no gene match: 10. The CDR3 consists of 16 residues. From germline, CDR1 is SGHTA and CDR2 FQGNSA. DNA of the CDR3: TGTGCCAGCAGCCCCCCCTTCACTAGCGACTCCTACGAGCAGTACTTC. This codes for CASSPPFTSDSYEQYF.

The chain couples TRBV7-2 to TRBJ1-1, with TRBD1 as a possible D gene (5 bases). The CDR3 sequence is 14 residues long. CDR1 SGHTA and CDR2 FQGNSA come from the germline V gene. V lost 5 bases to trimming and J lost 2 bases, with 12 bases between them. CDR3 sequence: CASSAQGGNTEAFF. As DNA, the CDR3 is TGTGCCAGCAGCGCCCAGGGTGGTAACACTGAAGCTTTCTTT.

The genes are TRBV6-5 and TRBJ1-2; D unresolved. Germline V gene data show CDR1 as MNHEY and CDR2 as SVGAGI. CDR3 size: 12 residues. V lost 10 bases and J 6 bases, leaving 15 bases between the germline ends. This chain's CDR3 is CATLRGYDGYTF. In DNA, the CDR3 is TGTGCCACTCTTCGGGGATATGATGGCTACACCTTC.

DNA for the CDR3: TGTGCCTGGAGTGCGGGACACGGTCGTAATTCACCCCTCCACTTT. Translation: CAWSAGHGRNSPLHF. This chain connects TRBV30 to TRBJ1-6; weak D call: TRBD1 (6 bases). The CDR3 consists of 15 residues. V gave up 1 base and J gave up 6 bases, with 13 bases separating them. Germline V CDR1 and CDR2: GTSNPN, SVGIG (reference sequence).

This chain uses TRBV6-5 with TRBJ2-7; D call uncertain. The CDR3 contains 13 residues. The V and J ends lost 2 bases and 6 bases respectively, with 11 bases between them. Germline V gives CDR1 MNHEY, CDR2 SVGAGI. CDR3: CASSYGIVTEQYF. The CDR3 DNA follows: TGTGCCAGCAGTTACGGGATCGTGACCGAGCAGTACTTC.

CDR3 amino acids: CASTQAAGGRANYGYTF. CDR3 sequence (DNA): TGTGCCAGCACCCAGGCGGCAGGGGGGCGAGCTAACTATGGCTACACCTTC. The rearrangement uses TRBV5-6 and TRBJ1-2, with 7 bases fitting TRBD1. Germline V gives CDR1 SGHDT, CDR2 YYEEEE. Trimming removed 6 bases from V and 0 bases from J; junction bases left unmatched: 14. The CDR3 sequence is 17 residues long.